This T cell receptor (beta chain) was observed in a study of CD8+ T cells in alopecia areata. Study-level information: Tofacitinib was taken orally by treated patients, and the dose was 5 to 10 mg twice daily.

The treatment was: oral pan-JAK inhibitor, 5-10 mg twice daily. PBMCs were stained for CD3, CD4 and CD8, and CD4+ and CD8+ T cells were sorted. V dropped 0 bases and J dropped 7 bases, with 6 bases sitting between them. In germline, CDR1 is SNHLY, CDR2 FYNNEI. CDR3 length: 12 amino acids. Study findings and constraints: Affected scalp, especially in alopecia totalis/universalis, had a higher clonality than normal scalp did.

Details on this clone: Its matching antigen is unknown.

Sequencing relied on a cDNA template that was reverse transcribed from extracted RNA. Sequenced by immunoSEQ multiplex PCR; TCRdb stores in-frame clones only, minus some. The sample has approximately 160,000 clones, roughly 60% seen once. This material consisted of CD4+ T cells sorted from blood, taken at week 24, from a patient treated with tofacitinib. The sequence was obtained from a human donor with alopecia areata. The rearrangement uses TRBV2 and TRBJ2-5; D is perhaps TRBD2 (6 bases). The CDR3 sequence: CASSEARGTQYF. The CDR3 bases are TGTGCCAGCAGTGAAGCGCGGGGGACCCAGTACTTC.